Listed here are 4 T cell receptor beta chains from one sample, sequenced in a study of blood T cell repertoires in COVID-19. Generated by immunoSEQ multiplex PCR, the TCRdb table keeps only in-frame clones and is missing some. The sample records fewer than 200,000 clones, over 70% being singletons. The sample taken for sequencing was peripheral blood. The receptors shown here come from a woman older than 75 with active or convalescent COVID-19.

The V gene is TRBV7-8, the J gene TRBJ1-2; 7 bases line up with TRBD1. This CDR3 is built from 14 residues. J lost 0 bases, V lost 7 bases, and 5 bases had no gene match. In germline, CDR1 is SGHVS, CDR2 FQNEAQ. CDR3 DNA: TGTGCCAGCACCGAACAGGGGACTAACTATGGCTACACCTTC. It is translated as CASTEQGTNYGYTF.

CDR3 nucleotides: TGTGCCAGTAGTATAGCAGACTCTGGAAACACCATATATTTT. Translated: CASSIADSGNTIYF. The V call is TRBV19, the J call TRBJ1-3; D unresolved. The CDR3 loop spans 14 amino acids. Germline CDR1 and CDR2: LNHDA and SQIVND (reference sequence). V shed 1 base and J shed 0 bases, with 4 bases lying between them. The full variable domain, in which reference TRBV19 and TRBJ1-3 provide the parts outside the CDR3, is DGGITQSPKYLFRKEGQNVTLSCEQNLNHDAMYWYRQDPGQGLRLIYYSQIVNDFQKGDIAEGYSVSREKKESFPLTVTSAQKNPTAFYLCASSIADSGNTIYFGEGSWLTVV.

The chain carries TRBV18 and TRBJ1-3; TRBD1 agrees at 8 bases. CDR1 KGHSH and CDR2 LQKENI come from the germline V gene. The CDR3 runs 16 residues. J lost 1 base, V lost 3 bases, and 5 bases had no gene match. Here the CDR3 reads CASSPTDRGSGNTIYF. CDR3 nucleotides: TGTGCCAGCTCACCTACTGACAGGGGATCTGGAAACACCATATATTTT.

J is TRBJ2-3 and V is TRBV6-2 or TRBV6-3, with 7 nucleotides matching TRBD2. The ends lost 4 bases at V and 5 bases at J; junction bases unmatched: 6. Germline V gene lookup returns CDR1 MNHEY and CDR2 SVGEGT. The CDR3 covers 14 residues. This CDR3 reads CASSSGLGEDTQYF. The CDR3 DNA is TGTGCCAGCAGTTCCGGACTAGGGGAAGATACGCAGTATTTT.